This T cell receptor beta chain comes out of a study of T cells in Graves' hyperthyroidism and ophthalmopathy. On the study more broadly: Peripheral blood was secured at the point of initial diagnosis, before any treatment.

From germline, CDR1 is SQVTM and CDR2 ANQGSEA. The CDR3 runs to 11 residues. The germline V and J ends were trimmed by 4 bases and 3 bases, with 6 bases remaining between them. The source material, RNA transcripts, was used to amplify TCR beta CDR3 regions. TCR CDR3 regions were first amplified by RT-PCR with HTBI primers. TCRdb used MiXCR to reprocess the multiplex PCR reads, holding one entry per CDR3 protein. The sample contains some 700,000 distinct CDR3 sequences, 15% to 20% of which appear only once. Ten or more counts support this clonotype. The rearrangement uses TRBV29-1 and TRBJ1-1; D is unresolved. The sample was blood. The source is a man in his fifties or sixties with Graves' hyperthyroidism. This chain's CDR3 is CSVGMDTEAFF. The CDR3 DNA reads as TGCAGCGTTGGGATGGACACTGAAGCTTTCTTT.